The source of this T cell receptor beta chain is a study of human T cells and chemical hapten exposure (dated by TCRdb to the early 2020s). For the study in its entirety: For sensitization, 2% DPC in acetone was applied to a roughly 2 cm by roughly 2 cm area of upper inner arm skin. In alopecia patients, the study followed how the peripheral blood TCR repertoire changed in vivo over primary and secondary sensitization to diphenylcyclopropenone (DPC), a hapten. Patch testing was performed on the upper back with Finn chambers containing 0.01% DPC, and the patch tests were scored after 6 days according to International Contact Dermatitis Research Group standards. Alopecia areata with under or over 50% scalp involvement, alopecia totalis and alopecia universalis were represented in the patient cohort, which was mostly female. Blood for TCR sequencing was provided by twenty-nine alopecia patients at one to four time points (pre-sensitization, 2, 6 and 24 weeks). Throughout the study period of about 25 weeks, patients also received therapeutic DPC doses to the scalp every week. Blood was sampled from patients pre-sensitization (week 0) and at 2, 6 and about 24 weeks after DPC sensitization. Libraries were combined into a pool for sequencing, and differences in TCR yield between samples came mainly from small differences in library volumes within the pool. Broader findings and caveats from the paper: Repeated subsampling changed both the strength of the expansion versus patch-test correlation and the threshold at which that correlation became significant. DPC sensitization did not change how many TCRs were above 1 in 1000 frequency, and no evidence was found of alterations in global repertoire structure. Expanded TCRs formed significantly more large CDR3 similarity clusters than pre-sensitization or healthy control sets, consistent with antigen-driven responses. The number of PT1 expanded TCRs positively correlated with patch test score, significant at thresholds 8, 16 and 32 but not 4. Because every patient had alopecia, a presumed autoimmune disease, the patients' immune response might differ from that of healthy individuals.

Library construction relied on RACE. Sequencer: NextSeq 500. During library preparation, unique molecular identifiers were attached to individual cDNA molecules so that TCRs could be counted in a quantitative, reproducible way. From each blood RNA sample, both TCR alpha and TCR beta chains were sequenced. For the original study's pipeline: A median of approximately 96,000 TCRs per sample was observed, with a range of 23,224 to 690,600. The Decombinator software suite was used to annotate the V, J and CDR3 of the TCR reads. For the PS versus PT1 abundance plots, all samples were subsampled to the same number of TCRs (28,000). Expanded TCRs were defined as absent before sensitization and observed at least eight times at the 2-week time point. TCRdb passed the public sequencing reads through fastp at Q25 and MiXCR, retaining productive beta sequences. Each CDR3 protein appears once, grouped with its most common genes and DNA. For this entry, the V and J calls and clone size follow TCRdb and not the study's own pipeline. The sample table records 60,000 to 75,000 distinct CDR3 sequences; roughly 6.7% of these occur just once. Clones ranked in the top ten supply about 1.5% of the sample.

From its cysteine to its phenylalanine, the CDR3 spans 18 amino acids. CDR3 DNA only is kept here, 54 bases in frame from base 1. Clipping removes 4 bases from V and 1 base from J, with 15 as the unmatched junction base count. For CDR1 and CDR2, the germline V gene (reference sequence) lists GTSNPN and SVGIG. This clonotype has just a few counts. The antigen it binds to is not known. No base qualities exist here, and no much larger clone lies one base off it. In light of the paper, this sample's time point label describes: pre-sensitization, week 0. In light of the paper, this sample's treatment or condition label describes: therapeutic diphenylcyclopropenone sensitization with weekly scalp DPC. At every patch-test visit, the blood draw took place before the patch test was put on. Eligible patients were aged 18 to 70, diagnosed with alopecia, deemed suitable for DPC therapy, and excluded if pregnant. Total RNA was extracted from unfractionated whole blood collected in Tempus Blood RNA tubes.

This material consisted of whole blood, taken in connection with sensitization to the hapten diphenylcyclopropenone (DPC). The chain employs TRBV30 and TRBJ1-4, with 7 central nucleotides matching TRBD1. The receptor was isolated from a woman aged 25 to 45 with alopecia areata. Some clones in this sample may be carry-over from other donors' samples. The DNA sequence reads TGTGCCTGGACCCCGGGGCTTCGGACAGGTGGAACTAATGAAAAACTGTTTTTT. This codes for CAWTPGLRTGGTNEKLFF.